A selection of T cell receptor beta chains follows, all from one sample in a study of cytomegalovirus exposure and HLA in healthy donors. Sequencing was performed with immunoSEQ multiplex PCR; in TCRdb, only in-frame clones are kept and a portion is missing. The data show about 160,000 clones, approximately 72% seen once. The specimen was PBMCs. These receptors were obtained from a female donor in good health and CMV-seronegative. Both conserved end residues are trimmed from each CDR3. The order of the fields is V gene, clone size, CDR3 protein. Part of the rows lack a size; the others show once, few, many or a class for expanded clones.

TRBV9 . ASSGTSGKDTQY
TRBV9 few ASSLRDREGETQY
TRBV28 . ASSPDTNQPQH
TRBV6-5 . ASSYPDREGYT
TRBV30 . AWSPGNTEAF
TRBV4-1 . ASSQAGPTYRFLQY
TRBV11-2 . ASSSSGTGVLGHEKLF
TRBV30 . ASQGAREKLF
TRBV29-1 few SVAGVSGGELF
TRBV5-4 . ASSLQGNTEAF
TRBV4-3 few ASSQRGKNIQY
TRBV30 . AFRTGGFVTNEKLF
TRBV7-2 . ASSSRVDEQF
TRBV19 few ASSIIPSGGAGFRELF
TRBV11-3 few ASSLTRSTDTQY
TRBV7-2 . ASSTKGLAEDQQY
TRBV27 . ASSSPPTHGYT
TRBV7-8 . ASSFNRQSNSPLH
TRBV18 . ASSPGTSPYEQY
TRBV4-2 . ASSQGYLSSGANVLT
TRBV7-9 . ASSLAGTGPFNEQF
TRBV15 . ATSREPGYQETQY
TRBV2 . ASSLGGQETQY
TRBV4-1 . ASNQGSRVTEAF
TRBV18 . ASSPQSQPNEQF
TRBV28 . ASSPGTRQETQY
TRBV30 . AWSGGVYGYT
TRBV27 . ASMSLGQGMGYT
TRBV29-1 . SGWDRVGTEAF
TRBV4-2 . ASSQKLAGGPDTQY
TRBV5-1 . ASSLAGGRGEEQY